These T cell receptor beta chains were read from a single sample in a study of cytomegalovirus exposure and HLA in healthy donors. Sequenced by immunoSEQ multiplex PCR; TCRdb stores in-frame clones only, minus some. The data hold 100,000 or so clones, with approximately 72% observed a single time. The source material was PBMCs. The receptors come from a man aged 25 to 40 in good health and CMV-seropositive. The CDR3 runs from the conserved cysteine through the conserved F or W. Each record gives: clone size, D gene, V gene, J gene, CDR3 protein, CDR3 DNA. The D gene is left open where the match is weak. The listing skips clone size in some rows; elsewhere it reads once, few, many or a size class.

clone_size: once; d_call: .; v_call: TRBV7-9; j_call: TRBJ1-2; cdr3_aa: CSSSLGQAYGYTF; cdr3_nt: TGTTCCAGCAGCTTAGGCCAGGCCTATGGCTACACCTTC
clone_size: .; d_call: TRBD1; v_call: TRBV9; j_call: TRBJ1-1; cdr3_aa: CASSAGQGSEAFF; cdr3_nt: TGTGCCAGCAGCGCTGGACAGGGGTCTGAAGCTTTCTTT
clone_size: .; d_call: TRBD1; v_call: TRBV7-3; j_call: TRBJ2-6; cdr3_aa: CASSRGTGATGGANVLTF; cdr3_nt: TGTGCCAGCAGCCGAGGGACAGGGGCTACGGGGGGGGCCAACGTCCTGACTTTC
clone_size: .; d_call: TRBD1; v_call: TRBV9; j_call: TRBJ1-4; cdr3_aa: CASSVQGAQGEKLFF; cdr3_nt: TGTGCCAGCAGCGTGCAGGGGGCGCAGGGTGAAAAACTGTTTTTT
clone_size: .; d_call: TRBD2; v_call: TRBV7-7; j_call: TRBJ2-3; cdr3_aa: CASSSGLAGTEEDTQYF; cdr3_nt: TGTGCCAGCAGCTCGGGACTAGCGGGGACGGAGGAGGATACGCAGTATTTT
clone_size: .; d_call: TRBD1; v_call: TRBV13; j_call: TRBJ1-5; cdr3_aa: CASSLGTGGVSNQPQHF; cdr3_nt: TGTGCCAGCAGCTTAGGGACAGGGGGAGTTAGCAATCAGCCCCAGCATTTT
clone_size: .; d_call: .; v_call: TRBV28; j_call: TRBJ2-3; cdr3_aa: CASSFGGRGSTDTQYF; cdr3_nt: TGTGCCAGCAGTTTCGGGGGGCGCGGGTCCACAGATACGCAGTATTTT
clone_size: .; d_call: .; v_call: TRBV2; j_call: TRBJ2-7; cdr3_aa: CASSEDGREAVRSYEQYF; cdr3_nt: TGTGCCAGCAGTGAAGACGGCAGGGAGGCTGTACGCTCCTACGAGCAGTACTTC
clone_size: .; d_call: .; v_call: TRBV7-8; j_call: TRBJ2-2; cdr3_aa: CASSLGLFNTGELFF; cdr3_nt: TGTGCCAGCAGCTTAGGACTTTTCAACACCGGGGAGCTGTTTTTT
clone_size: .; d_call: .; v_call: TRBV27; j_call: TRBJ2-3; cdr3_aa: CASSSEGGNADTQYF; cdr3_nt: TGTGCCAGCAGTTCTGAGGGGGGGAACGCAGATACGCAGTATTTT
clone_size: few; d_call: TRBD1; v_call: TRBV7-9; j_call: TRBJ1-4; cdr3_aa: CASSLGTVNEKLFF; cdr3_nt: TGTGCCAGCAGCCTAGGGACAGTTAATGAAAAACTGTTTTTT
clone_size: .; d_call: TRBD1; v_call: TRBV5-6; j_call: TRBJ1-3; cdr3_aa: CASSLGTGASGNTIYF; cdr3_nt: TGTGCCAGCAGCTTAGGGACAGGGGCCTCTGGAAACACCATATATTTT
clone_size: .; d_call: .; v_call: TRBV28; j_call: TRBJ1-1; cdr3_aa: CASSLDSRNTEAFF; cdr3_nt: TGTGCCAGCAGTTTAGACAGCAGGAACACTGAAGCTTTCTTT
clone_size: .; d_call: .; v_call: TRBV28; j_call: TRBJ2-3; cdr3_aa: CASSPWESLPTDTQYF; cdr3_nt: TGTGCCAGCAGTCCGTGGGAGAGTCTCCCCACAGATACGCAGTATTTT
clone_size: .; d_call: TRBD1; v_call: TRBV4-1; j_call: TRBJ2-5; cdr3_aa: CASSLPGQGGQETQYF; cdr3_nt: TGCGCCAGCAGCCTACCGGGACAGGGGGGCCAAGAGACCCAGTACTTC
clone_size: .; d_call: TRBD2; v_call: TRBV5-1; j_call: TRBJ2-5; cdr3_aa: CASKTLAGGETQYF; cdr3_nt: TGCGCCAGCAAAACCCTAGCGGGGGGGGAGACCCAGTACTTC
clone_size: .; d_call: .; v_call: TRBV2; j_call: TRBJ2-1; cdr3_aa: CASIYRGSNEQFF; cdr3_nt: TGTGCCAGCATCTACCGGGGGAGCAATGAGCAGTTCTTC
clone_size: .; d_call: .; v_call: TRBV27; j_call: TRBJ2-7; cdr3_aa: CAGGKGPSYEQYF; cdr3_nt: TGTGCCGGCGGCAAGGGGCCCTCCTACGAGCAGTACTTC
clone_size: .; d_call: .; v_call: TRBV11-1; j_call: TRBJ2-7; cdr3_aa: CASSFRPTQNEQYF; cdr3_nt: TGTGCCAGCAGCTTCAGGCCGACGCAGAACGAGCAGTACTTC
clone_size: .; d_call: .; v_call: TRBV5-8; j_call: TRBJ2-7; cdr3_aa: CASSLAGPYEQYF; cdr3_nt: TGTGCCAGCAGCCTAGCAGGTCCCTACGAGCAGTACTTC
clone_size: .; d_call: TRBD2; v_call: TRBV4-1; j_call: TRBJ2-5; cdr3_aa: CASSQMGLAGASETQYF; cdr3_nt: TGCGCCAGCAGCCAGATGGGACTAGCGGGTGCGTCCGAGACCCAGTACTTC
clone_size: few; d_call: TRBD1; v_call: TRBV7-9; j_call: TRBJ1-2; cdr3_aa: CASSPTTGDGYTF; cdr3_nt: TGTGCCAGCAGCCCTACGACAGGGGATGGCTACACCTTC
clone_size: .; d_call: .; v_call: TRBV29-1; j_call: TRBJ2-3; cdr3_aa: CSVEGNRASTDTQYF; cdr3_nt: TGCAGCGTTGAGGGTAACAGGGCGTCCACAGATACGCAGTATTTT
clone_size: once; d_call: TRBD2; v_call: TRBV15; j_call: TRBJ2-1; cdr3_aa: CATSRGLAGGKIF; cdr3_nt: TGTGCCACCAGCAGAGGACTAGCGGGGGGGAAGATCTTC
clone_size: .; d_call: TRBD2; v_call: TRBV5-1; j_call: TRBJ2-2; cdr3_aa: CASSHKTSGWNTGELFF; cdr3_nt: TGCGCCAGCAGCCATAAGACTAGCGGGTGGAACACCGGGGAGCTGTTTTTT
clone_size: .; d_call: .; v_call: TRBV4-1; j_call: TRBJ2-1; cdr3_aa: CASSHRGGNEQFF; cdr3_nt: TGCGCCAGCAGCCACAGGGGTGGCAATGAGCAGTTCTTC
clone_size: .; d_call: .; v_call: TRBV5-1; j_call: TRBJ1-1; cdr3_aa: CASSFSGGTEAFF; cdr3_nt: TGCGCCAGCAGCTTTTCGGGGGGCACTGAAGCTTTCTTT
clone_size: once; d_call: TRBD1; v_call: TRBV5-1; j_call: TRBJ2-1; cdr3_aa: CASSINRGLFF; cdr3_nt: TGCGCCAGCAGCATCAACAGGGGCCTGTTCTTC
clone_size: .; d_call: .; v_call: TRBV2; j_call: TRBJ2-7; cdr3_aa: CASRGETGIHEQYF; cdr3_nt: TGTGCCAGCAGGGGGGAAACAGGGATCCACGAGCAGTACTTC
clone_size: .; d_call: TRBD1; v_call: TRBV7-2; j_call: TRBJ2-3; cdr3_aa: CASSSPTGVTDTQYF; cdr3_nt: TGTGCCAGCAGCTCCCCTACAGGGGTCACAGATACGCAGTATTTT
clone_size: .; d_call: .; v_call: TRBV29-1; j_call: TRBJ2-3; cdr3_aa: CSVEPSTDTQYF; cdr3_nt: TGCAGCGTTGAACCTAGCACAGATACGCAGTATTTT
clone_size: .; d_call: .; v_call: TRBV27; j_call: TRBJ1-4; cdr3_aa: CASSLRGMAEKLFF; cdr3_nt: TGTGCCAGCAGTTTGAGAGGCATGGCGGAAAAACTGTTTTTT
clone_size: .; d_call: .; v_call: TRBV27; j_call: TRBJ2-7; cdr3_aa: CASSFGGYEQYF; cdr3_nt: TGTGCCAGCAGTTTCGGAGGCTACGAGCAGTACTTC
clone_size: .; d_call: .; v_call: TRBV2; j_call: TRBJ2-7; cdr3_aa: CASIAPVGPYEQYF; cdr3_nt: TGTGCCAGCATTGCCCCCGTGGGGCCATACGAGCAGTACTTC
clone_size: .; d_call: TRBD2; v_call: TRBV6-4; j_call: TRBJ2-1; cdr3_aa: CASSVLASSYNEQFF; cdr3_nt: TGTGCCAGCAGTGTACTAGCGAGCTCCTACAATGAGCAGTTCTTC
clone_size: .; d_call: TRBD1; v_call: TRBV9; j_call: TRBJ2-5; cdr3_aa: CASSVHGQGEGKETQYF; cdr3_nt: TGTGCCAGCAGCGTCCACGGACAGGGGGAGGGGAAAGAGACCCAGTACTTC
clone_size: .; d_call: TRBD1; v_call: TRBV6-5; j_call: TRBJ2-4; cdr3_aa: CASQDPGQSIQYF; cdr3_nt: TGTGCCAGTCAAGATCCGGGACAGAGCATTCAGTACTTC
clone_size: .; d_call: .; v_call: TRBV18; j_call: TRBJ2-5; cdr3_aa: CASSGTSEETQYF; cdr3_nt: TGTGCCAGCTCAGGGACTTCCGAAGAGACCCAGTACTTC
clone_size: .; d_call: .; v_call: TRBV4-3; j_call: TRBJ2-3; cdr3_aa: CASSQVTSPTDTQYF; cdr3_nt: TGCGCCAGCAGCCAAGTCACTAGCCCTACAGATACGCAGTATTTT
clone_size: .; d_call: .; v_call: TRBV28; j_call: TRBJ1-1; cdr3_aa: CASSLISVSRNTEAFF; cdr3_nt: TGTGCCAGCAGTTTAATATCGGTCTCAAGGAACACTGAAGCTTTCTTT
clone_size: .; d_call: .; v_call: TRBV27; j_call: TRBJ1-6; cdr3_aa: CASSLTVSSYNSPLHF; cdr3_nt: TGTGCCAGCAGTTTGACAGTAAGCTCCTATAATTCACCCCTCCACTTT
clone_size: .; d_call: .; v_call: TRBV19; j_call: TRBJ2-1; cdr3_aa: CASSDRVNEQFF; cdr3_nt: TGTGCCAGTAGTGATCGGGTCAATGAGCAGTTCTTC
clone_size: .; d_call: .; v_call: TRBV6-5; j_call: TRBJ2-7; cdr3_aa: CASSFQTGPYEQYF; cdr3_nt: TGTGCCAGCAGCTTCCAGACAGGCCCCTACGAGCAGTACTTC
clone_size: few; d_call: TRBD1; v_call: TRBV4-3; j_call: TRBJ2-3; cdr3_aa: CASSQETGLTDTQYF; cdr3_nt: TGCGCCAGCAGCCAAGAGACAGGGCTTACAGATACGCAGTATTTT
clone_size: once; d_call: .; v_call: TRBV9; j_call: TRBJ2-4; cdr3_aa: CASSGEGRDFTGKNIQYF; cdr3_nt: TGTGCCAGCAGCGGCGAGGGGCGGGATTTCACAGGCAAAAACATTCAGTACTTC
clone_size: .; d_call: .; v_call: TRBV19; j_call: TRBJ1-4; cdr3_aa: CASSTYSATNEKLFF; cdr3_nt: TGTGCCAGTAGTACCTACAGTGCAACTAATGAAAAACTGTTTTTT
clone_size: .; d_call: .; v_call: TRBV7-8; j_call: TRBJ2-1; cdr3_aa: CASSLLGASNEQFF; cdr3_nt: TGTGCCAGCAGCTTACTAGGAGCGTCCAATGAGCAGTTCTTC
clone_size: .; d_call: .; v_call: TRBV9; j_call: TRBJ2-3; cdr3_aa: CASSVESPGADTQYF; cdr3_nt: TGTGCCAGCAGCGTAGAGTCACCGGGTGCAGATACGCAGTATTTT
clone_size: many; d_call: .; v_call: TRBV30; j_call: TRBJ1-4; cdr3_aa: CAWSREQNEKLFF; cdr3_nt: TGTGCCTGGTCTCGGGAGCAGAATGAAAAACTGTTTTTT
clone_size: few; d_call: .; v_call: TRBV2; j_call: TRBJ1-5; cdr3_aa: CASSDENSNQPQHF; cdr3_nt: TGTGCCAGCAGTGACGAGAATAGCAATCAGCCCCAGCATTTT
clone_size: .; d_call: TRBD1; v_call: TRBV7-9; j_call: TRBJ2-7; cdr3_aa: CASSLSTGASYEQYF; cdr3_nt: TGTGCCAGCAGCTTAAGTACAGGGGCATCCTACGAGCAGTACTTC
clone_size: .; d_call: .; v_call: TRBV7-8; j_call: TRBJ1-4; cdr3_aa: CASSVIFGVGSATNEKLFF; cdr3_nt: TGTGCCAGCAGCGTAATTTTCGGGGTCGGCTCTGCAACTAATGAAAAACTGTTTTTT
clone_size: .; d_call: .; v_call: TRBV25-1; j_call: TRBJ1-1; cdr3_aa: CASRQGRDTEAFF; cdr3_nt: TGTGCCAGCAGACAGGGTCGGGACACTGAAGCTTTCTTT
clone_size: .; d_call: .; v_call: TRBV6-1; j_call: TRBJ2-1; cdr3_aa: CASSTVGSSYNEQFF; cdr3_nt: TGTGCCAGCAGCACAGTGGGGAGCTCCTACAATGAGCAGTTCTTC
clone_size: once; d_call: .; v_call: TRBV14; j_call: TRBJ2-7; cdr3_aa: CASSRVTEQYF; cdr3_nt: TGTGCCAGCAGTCGGGTAACCGAGCAGTACTTC
clone_size: .; d_call: .; v_call: TRBV14; j_call: TRBJ1-3; cdr3_aa: CASSQGLSSGNTIYF; cdr3_nt: TGTGCCAGCAGCCAAGGACTGAGCTCTGGAAACACCATATATTTT
clone_size: once; d_call: TRBD2; v_call: TRBV7-9; j_call: TRBJ2-1; cdr3_aa: CASSFGLAGNNEQFF; cdr3_nt: TGTGCCAGCAGCTTCGGGCTAGCGGGGAACAATGAGCAGTTCTTC
clone_size: .; d_call: .; v_call: TRBV7-9; j_call: TRBJ2-7; cdr3_aa: CASSSDSTEQYF; cdr3_nt: TGTGCCAGCAGCTCCGACTCAACAGAGCAGTACTTC
clone_size: .; d_call: TRBD1; v_call: TRBV7-9; j_call: TRBJ2-3; cdr3_aa: CASSLRQGAADTQYF; cdr3_nt: TGTGCCAGCAGCTTAAGGCAGGGGGCTGCAGATACGCAGTATTTT